The 20 T cell receptor beta chains below were found in one sample sequenced in a study of blood T cell repertoires in COVID-19. Clones were sequenced by immunoSEQ multiplex PCR, and TCRdb holds only the in-frame ones, with some missing. Here the sample spans approximately 170,000 clones, around four fifths being singletons. What was sequenced was peripheral blood. The receptor source for this set is a woman older than 75 with COVID-19, enrolled during active disease.

This sequence joins TRBV9 and TRBJ1-2, with D unresolved. This CDR3 spans 14 amino acids. Germline-derived CDR1 and CDR2 are SGDLS and YYNGEE. V was trimmed by 0 bases and J by 6 bases, leaving 12 bases between them. The CDR3 protein is CASSVGPDTHGYTF. In DNA form, the CDR3 reads TGTGCCAGCAGCGTAGGTCCCGACACCCATGGCTACACCTTC.

V is TRBV29-1 and J is TRBJ2-1; 9 nucleotides line up with TRBD2. This CDR3 is 15 amino acids long. The junction had 7 bases not matched to a gene; V was cut back by 3 bases and J by 4 bases. Germline V gives CDR1 SQVTM, CDR2 ANQGSEA. CDR3 in amino acids: CSVDPGLAYYNEQFF. CDR3 DNA: TGCAGCGTTGATCCCGGACTAGCGTATTACAATGAGCAGTTCTTC.

V gene TRBV5-1 combines with J gene TRBJ2-3; D not resolved. Germline V CDR1 and CDR2: SGHRS, YFSETQ. The V gene lost 4 bases and the J gene lost 6 bases, with 12 bases spanning the gap. The CDR3 is 13 residues long. CDR3 DNA: TGCGCCAGCAGCCCAATCCCCGAGGATACGCAGTATTTT. This translates into CASSPIPEDTQYF. Filled out from reference TRBV5-1 and TRBJ2-3, the complete variable domain reads KAGVTQTPRYLIKTRGQQVTLSCSPISGHRSVSWYQQTPGQGLQFLFEYFSETQRNKGNFPGRFSGRQFSNSRSEMNVSTLELGDSALYLCASSPIPEDTQYFGPGTRLTVL.

This clone appeared a single time. The V and J genes are TRBV7-6 and TRBJ2-1, with TRBD2 matching over 12 bases. This CDR3 is built from 19 residues. The V segment lost 4 bases and the J segment 0 bases; nucleotides outside the gene matches: 10. CDR1 and CDR2 (germline): SGHVS, FNYEAQ. The CDR3 bases are TGTGCCAGCAGCTGGCAGGGGGCTAGCGGGAGGGCCTCCTACAATGAGCAGTTCTTC. As protein: CASSWQGASGRASYNEQFF. The full variable domain, its missing parts supplied by reference TRBV7-6 and TRBJ2-1, is GAGVSQSPRYKVTKRGQDVALRCDPISGHVSLYWYRQALGQGPEFLTYFNYEAQQDKSGLPNDRFSAERPEGSISTLTIQRTEQRDSAMYRCASSWQGASGRASYNEQFFGPGTRLTVL.

The genes are TRBV10-3 and TRBJ2-2; D is possibly TRBD1 (6 bases). Germline V gene lookup returns CDR1 ENHRY and CDR2 SYGVKD. V was cut by 0 bases and J by 4 bases, with 9 bases left in between. This CDR3 region has 15 residues. CDR3 region: CAISESNRVTGELFF. As DNA, the CDR3 is TGTGCCATCAGTGAGTCGAACAGGGTCACCGGGGAGCTGTTTTTT.

The V and J genes are TRBV27 and TRBJ1-6, with D possibly being TRBD1 (6 bases). The V gene's germline CDR1 is MNHEY and CDR2 SMNVEV (reference sequence). This CDR3 region has 17 residues. Trimming pared 0 bases from V and 7 bases from J, leaving 16 bases between. This CDR3 reads CASSLSRHGGLNSPLHF. The DNA for the CDR3 is TGTGCCAGCAGTTTATCGCGGCACGGGGGGCTGAATTCACCCCTCCACTTT.

On this clone itself: At the DNA level, this CDR3 is encoded by other sequences in the same sample as well. V and J are TRBV7-9 and TRBJ2-7, with 9 bases lining up with TRBD1. The junction had 6 bases not matched to a gene; V was cut back by 2 bases and J by 4 bases. The germline V gene has CDR1 SEHNR and CDR2 FQNEAQ (reference sequence). The CDR3 runs 15 residues. The CDR3: CASSLTDRGGYEQYF. Here the CDR3 DNA reads TGTGCCAGCAGCTTAACGGACAGGGGCGGTTACGAGCAGTACTTC.

The CDR3 sequence is CASSRSGAYNEQFF. CDR3 nucleotides: TGTGCCAGTAGTCGCAGCGGGGCTTACAATGAGCAGTTCTTC. The chain is built from TRBV19 and TRBJ2-1; TRBD2 aligns across 7 bases. The CDR3 spans 14 residues. Germline V gene lookup returns CDR1 LNHDA and CDR2 SQIVND (reference sequence). The trim removed 5 bases at V and 4 bases at J, leaving 5 bases unmatched. The full variable domain, rest sourced from reference TRBV19 and TRBJ2-1, is DGGITQSPKYLFRKEGQNVTLSCEQNLNHDAMYWYRQDPGQGLRLIYYSQIVNDFQKGDIAEGYSVSREKKESFPLTVTSAQKNPTAFYLCASSRSGAYNEQFFGPGTRLTVL.

The gene calls are TRBV7-2 and TRBJ2-2; 11 nucleotides align to TRBD2. The CDR3 has 17 residues. After removal of 0 bases from V and 2 bases from J, the junction contained 2 bases not matched to a gene. Per the germline V gene, CDR1 is SGHTA and CDR2 is FQGNSA. The CDR3 sequence is CASSLAGLAANTGELFF. CDR3 DNA: TGTGCCAGCAGCTTAGCGGGACTAGCGGCCAACACCGGGGAGCTGTTTTTT.

This chain uses TRBV19 with TRBJ2-7; TRBD2 is a possible D gene (5 bases). Trimming took 2 bases from V and 3 from J, leaving 17 bases between them. Germline V gene data show CDR1 as LNHDA and CDR2 as SQIVND (reference sequence). The CDR3 loop spans 16 amino acids. The CDR3 DNA sequence: TGTGCCAGTAGTATAACTTTGCGGGCCTTACACTACGAGCAGTACTTC. Protein product: CASSITLRALHYEQYF.

In this sample, this clone turned up a few times. The chain couples TRBV7-9 to TRBJ2-7, with D perhaps TRBD2 (6 bases). CDR3 length: 14 amino acids. The germline CDR1 and CDR2 sequences are SEHNR and FQNEAQ (reference sequence). V was clipped by 4 bases and J by 3 bases, with 13 bases between them. This CDR3 is CASSSSGTLYEQYF. In DNA form, the CDR3 reads TGTGCCAGCAGCTCGTCCGGGACTCTCTACGAGCAGTACTTC.

The V and J genes are TRBV15 and TRBJ1-2, with 7 nucleotides matching TRBD1. With 5 bases clipped from V and 7 bases from J, the junction kept 7 bases outside the gene matches. The CDR3 has 13 residues. The germline gives CDR1 LNHNV, CDR2 YYDKDF (reference sequence). CDR3 loop: CATSPDRVRGYTF. The DNA for the CDR3 is TGTGCCACCAGCCCAGACAGGGTTCGTGGCTACACCTTC.

The V and J genes are TRBV10-2 and TRBJ2-3; 8 positions match TRBD2. From germline, CDR1 is WSHSY and CDR2 SAAADI. The junction had 13 bases not matched to a gene; V was cut back by 6 bases and J by 5 bases. The CDR3 is made up of 16 amino acids. CDR3 region: CASRWWPGGVGDTQYF. In nucleotides, the CDR3 is TGCGCCAGCAGATGGTGGCCCGGGGGGGTGGGAGATACGCAGTATTTT.

The V gene is TRBV24-1, the J gene TRBJ1-2, with TRBD1 identical over 8 bases. The germline V gene encodes CDR1 KGHDR and CDR2 SFDVKD. The CDR3 length is 13 residues. The J segment lost 4 bases and the V segment lost 4 bases, leaving 1 base of the junction unmatched. CDR3 residues: CATSEDRAYGYTF. For the CDR3, the DNA is TGTGCCACCAGTGAGGACAGGGCCTATGGCTACACCTTC.

DNA of the CDR3: TGTGCCGACCTAGCGGCACCAACCACCTACAATGAGCAGTTCTTC. Its protein is CADLAAPTTYNEQFF. The V call is TRBV19, the J call TRBJ2-1, with 7 bases aligning to TRBD2. The CDR3 length is 15 residues. The V segment lost 11 bases and the J segment 2 bases; nucleotides outside the gene matches: 12. Germline V gene lookup returns CDR1 LNHDA and CDR2 SQIVND (reference sequence).

The V call is TRBV20-1, the J call TRBJ1-4; no definite D call. CDR1 is DFQATT, CDR2 SNEGSKA, per germline (reference sequence). The CDR3 is 11 residues long. Trimming shortened V by 7 bases and J by 0 bases, and 3 bases separated the two germline ends. In DNA, the CDR3 is TGCAGTGGAGCAACTAATGAAAAACTGTTTTTT. It codes for CSGATNEKLFF.

This clone came up a few times. The chain couples TRBV14 to TRBJ2-1; 14 nucleotides match TRBD2. This CDR3 has 17 amino acids. Trimming at V came to 1 base and at J to 12 bases, leaving 11 bases not matched to a gene. Germline V lookup: CDR1 SGHDN, CDR2 FVKESK. DNA of the CDR3: TGTGCCAGCAGCCAAGCCCCCGGGACTAGCGGGAGTATGTGGCAGTTCTTC. Amino acid sequence: CASSQAPGTSGSMWQFF. Variable domain in full (rest from reference TRBV14 and TRBJ2-1): EAGVTQFPSHSVIEKGQTVTLRCDPISGHDNLYWYRRVMGKEIKFLLHFVKESKQDESGMPNNRFLAERTGGTYSTLKVQPAELEDSGVYFCASSQAPGTSGSMWQFFGPGTRLTVL.

In this sample, this clone turned up once. The CDR3 loop reads CASRVFEGQETQYF. In DNA form, the CDR3 reads TGCGCCAGCAGGGTTTTTGAGGGCCAAGAGACCCAGTACTTC. This sequence joins TRBV5-1 and TRBJ2-5; weak D call: TRBD2 (5 bases). Between the trimmed V and J ends, which lost 5 bases and 1 base, there was a span of 12 bases. CDR3 length equals 14 residues. Looked up from germline, CDR1 is SGHRS and CDR2 is YFSETQ.

This chain uses TRBV28 with TRBJ1-5; D might be TRBD1 (6 bases). CDR1 is MDHEN and CDR2 is SYDVKM in the germline V gene. With 7 bases removed from V and 10 bases from J, the gap between germline ends came to 23 bases. This CDR3 has 15 amino acids. CDR3: CASKPSAGAGVPQHF. In DNA, the CDR3 is TGTGCCAGCAAACCATCCGCGGGGGCGGGTGTTCCCCAGCATTTT.

J is TRBJ1-4 and V is TRBV11-2; 7 nucleotides align to TRBD1. With V trimmed by 3 bases and J by 4 bases, 5 bases remained unmatched. CDR3 length: 15 amino acids. Germline CDR1 SGHAT, CDR2 FQNNGV. CDR3 loop: CASSFGQANNEKLFF. DNA of the CDR3: TGTGCCAGCAGCTTCGGACAGGCCAATAATGAAAAACTGTTTTTT. The entire variable domain, with the rest obtained from reference TRBV11-2 and TRBJ1-4, is as follows: EAGVAQSPRYKIIEKRQSVAFWCNPISGHATLYWYQQILGQGPKLLIQFQNNGVVDDSQLPKDRFSAERLKGVDSTLKIQPAKLEDSAVYLCASSFGQANNEKLFFGSGTQLSVL.